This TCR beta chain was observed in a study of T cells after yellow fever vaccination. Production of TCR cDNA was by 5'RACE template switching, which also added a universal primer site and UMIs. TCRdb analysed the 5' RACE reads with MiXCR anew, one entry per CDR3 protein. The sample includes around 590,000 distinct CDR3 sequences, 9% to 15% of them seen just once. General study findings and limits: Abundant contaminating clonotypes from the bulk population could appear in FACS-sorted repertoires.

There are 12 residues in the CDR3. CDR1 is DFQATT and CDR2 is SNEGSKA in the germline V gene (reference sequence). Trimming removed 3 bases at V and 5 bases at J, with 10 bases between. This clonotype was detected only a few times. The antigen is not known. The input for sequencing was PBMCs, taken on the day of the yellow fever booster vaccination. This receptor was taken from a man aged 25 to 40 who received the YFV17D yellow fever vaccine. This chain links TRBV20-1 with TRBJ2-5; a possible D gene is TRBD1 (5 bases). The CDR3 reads CSASPGMETQYF. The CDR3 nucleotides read TGCAGTGCTAGCCCAGGGATGGAGACCCAGTACTTC.